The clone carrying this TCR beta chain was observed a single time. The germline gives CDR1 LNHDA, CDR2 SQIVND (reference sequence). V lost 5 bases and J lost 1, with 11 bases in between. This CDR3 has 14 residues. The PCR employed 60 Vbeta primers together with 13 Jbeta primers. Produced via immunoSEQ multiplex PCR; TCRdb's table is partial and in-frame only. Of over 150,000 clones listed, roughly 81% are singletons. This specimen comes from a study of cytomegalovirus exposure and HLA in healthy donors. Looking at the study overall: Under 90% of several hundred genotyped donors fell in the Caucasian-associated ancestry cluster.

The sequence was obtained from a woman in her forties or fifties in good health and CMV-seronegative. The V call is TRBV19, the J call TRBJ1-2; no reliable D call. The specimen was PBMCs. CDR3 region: CASSSEGLNYGYTF. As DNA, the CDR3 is TGTGCCAGTAGTTCTGAGGGCCTTAACTATGGCTACACCTTC.